This T cell receptor beta chain is from a study of control samples from healthy donors and cancer patients. Repertoires were generated with immunoSEQ multiplex PCR, while TCRdb's copy carries only in-frame clones and drops some. The sample holds some 130,000 clones, roughly 90% seen once. CDR3 length: 14 amino acids. Deletions cut 4 bases from V and 0 bases from J, with 6 bases between. Looked up from germline, CDR1 is MNHEY and CDR2 is SMNVEV (reference sequence). The sequence derives from a woman between 50 and 59 years old in good health. The chain uses TRBV27 and TRBJ2-2; perhaps TRBD1 as D (5 bases). The sequencing input was blood. CDR3 bases: TGTGCCAGCAGTTCGACAGCGAACACCGGGGAGCTGTTTTTT. This encodes CASSSTANTGELFF.